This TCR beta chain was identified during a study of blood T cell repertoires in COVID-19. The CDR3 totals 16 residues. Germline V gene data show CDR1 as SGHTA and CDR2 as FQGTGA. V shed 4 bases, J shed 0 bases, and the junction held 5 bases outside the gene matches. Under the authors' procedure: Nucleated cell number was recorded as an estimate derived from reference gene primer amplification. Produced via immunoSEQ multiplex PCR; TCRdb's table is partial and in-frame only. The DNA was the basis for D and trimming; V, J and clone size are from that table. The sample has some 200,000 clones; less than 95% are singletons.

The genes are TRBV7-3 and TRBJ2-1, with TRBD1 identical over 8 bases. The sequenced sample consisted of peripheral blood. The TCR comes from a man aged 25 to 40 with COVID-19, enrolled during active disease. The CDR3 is CASSWTGLSSYNEQFF. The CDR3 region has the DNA TGTGCCAGCAGCTGGACAGGGCTGAGCTCCTACAATGAGCAGTTCTTC.